A single sample is the source of the 17 T cell receptor beta chains below, sequenced in a study of T cell repertoires in ileal Crohn's disease. Clones were read by immunoSEQ multiplex PCR, and TCRdb kept only the in-frame ones, dropping some. In the table there are over 9,500 clones, 76% of which are singletons. Material for sequencing was ileal tissue. The receptors derive from an adult with Crohn's disease.

The gene calls are TRBV7-9 and TRBJ1-4, with unresolved D. V lost 5 bases and J 4 bases, leaving 14 bases between the germline ends. This CDR3 region has 15 residues. In germline, CDR1 is SEHNR, CDR2 FQNEAQ (reference sequence). CDR3 DNA: TGTGCCAGCAGCGAGGAGAGAGCTATTAATGAAAAACTGTTTTTT. Translation: CASSEERAINEKLFF. The full variable domain, its missing parts supplied by reference TRBV7-9 and TRBJ1-4, is DTGVSQNPRHKITKRGQNVTFRCDPISEHNRLYWYRQTLGQGPEFLTYFQNEAQLEKSRLLSDRFSAERPKGSFSTLEIQRTEQGDSAMYLCASSEERAINEKLFFGSGTQLSVL.

This chain joins TRBV15 and TRBJ2-3, with D hard to call. Germline CDR1 reads LNHNV; CDR2 reads YYDKDF (reference sequence). The CDR3 contains 13 residues. The germline V and J ends were trimmed by 3 bases and 6 bases, with 10 bases remaining between them. CDR3 DNA sequence: TGTGCCACCAGCAGGGTTTACCGGGATACGCAGTATTTT. Its protein product is CATSRVYRDTQYF.

The chain has TRBV19 and TRBJ2-2; D is uncertain. The CDR3 has 15 amino acids. Trimming pared 1 base from V and 2 bases from J, leaving 8 bases between. The germline V gene encodes CDR1 LNHDA and CDR2 SQIVND (reference sequence). The CDR3, as DNA: TGTGCCAGTAGTATAGCAGGCCGAAACACCGGGGAGCTGTTTTTT. Encoded protein: CASSIAGRNTGELFF.

This clone was detected a few times. The chain is built from TRBV6-1 and TRBJ1-4, with 7 bases identical to TRBD1. With 7 bases clipped from V and 12 bases from J, the junction kept 14 bases outside the gene matches. The CDR3 loop spans 14 amino acids. The V gene's germline CDR1 is MNHNS and CDR2 SASEGT. Here the CDR3 DNA reads TGTGCCAGCACTGGACAGGCTACTACTCTACAACTGTTTTTT. Protein product: CASTGQATTLQLFF.

The chain has TRBV18 and TRBJ2-7, with TRBD1 identical over 8 bases. Per germline, CDR1 KGHSH and CDR2 LQKENI. V was clipped by 8 bases and J by 6 bases; unmatched bases: 15. The CDR3 is made up of 15 amino acids. The CDR3 DNA is TGTGCCAGCACCGAAACCAGGGGGCACGGTGGCGAGCAGTACTTC. Its protein is CASTETRGHGGEQYF.

This rearrangement joins TRBV10-1 to TRBJ2-1, with 8 bases matching TRBD2. Trimming took 3 bases from V and 4 from J; bases not matched to a gene: 5. This CDR3 has 15 residues. Germline V gives CDR1 WNHNN, CDR2 SYGVQD (reference sequence). The chain's CDR3 is CASSDFTSGYNEQFF. In nucleotides, the CDR3 is TGCGCCAGCAGTGACTTTACTAGCGGATACAATGAGCAGTTCTTC.

The table lists this clone with a count of one. The rearrangement uses TRBV5-4 and TRBJ1-2, with unresolved D. Trimming took 0 bases from V and 4 from J, leaving 4 bases between them. CDR3 length: 12 residues. Germline V gene data show CDR1 as SGHNT and CDR2 as YYREEE (reference sequence). CDR3 amino acids: CASSLDSYGYTF. CDR3 bases: TGTGCCAGCAGCTTGGACAGCTATGGCTACACCTTC.

The genes are TRBV19 and TRBJ1-1; possible D gene TRBD1, 5 bases. Germline V gives CDR1 LNHDA, CDR2 SQIVND (reference sequence). Trimming stripped 5 bases from V and 1 base from J, with 11 bases between. This CDR3 region has 14 residues. Here the CDR3 DNA reads TGTGCCAGTAGTGAAGAACAGGAGAACACTGAAGCTTTCTTT. Translating gives CASSEEQENTEAFF.

The chain is built from TRBV19 and TRBJ2-3; 9 bases align to TRBD2. From germline, CDR1 is LNHDA and CDR2 SQIVND (reference sequence). The CDR3 has 11 residues. V lost 4 bases and J lost 10; bases outside the gene matches: 0. Here the CDR3 reads CASSSGRAQYF. CDR3 DNA sequence: TGTGCCAGTAGTAGCGGGAGGGCGCAGTATTTT. Together with reference TRBV19 and TRBJ2-3, the CDR3 gives the full variable domain: DGGITQSPKYLFRKEGQNVTLSCEQNLNHDAMYWYRQDPGQGLRLIYYSQIVNDFQKGDIAEGYSVSREKKESFPLTVTSAQKNPTAFYLCASSSGRAQYFGPGTRLTVL.

The V call is TRBV18, the J call TRBJ2-5; a weak D match, TRBD2 (5 bases). CDR1 KGHSH and CDR2 LQKENI come from the germline V gene. This CDR3 has 16 amino acids. V was cut by 5 bases and J by 5 bases, with 21 bases left in between. CDR3 protein: CASSDYGVWRQETQYF. The CDR3 coding sequence is TGTGCCAGCTCAGATTACGGGGTATGGCGCCAGGAGACCCAGTACTTC.

This clone was observed a handful of times. The chain combines TRBV5-8 with TRBJ2-6; 7 positions agree with TRBD1. Trimming at V came to 7 bases and at J to 0 bases, leaving 7 bases not matched to a gene. CDR3 length: 16 residues. Germline-derived CDR1 and CDR2 are SGHTS and YDEGEE. Here the CDR3 reads CASLRTGISGANVLTF. In DNA, the CDR3 is TGTGCCAGCCTACGGACAGGTATCTCTGGGGCCAACGTCCTGACTTTC.

This clone is a singleton in its sample. The chain carries TRBV9 and TRBJ1-1; perhaps TRBD1 as D (6 bases). Trimming took off 4 bases at V and 0 bases at J, with 13 bases between the two ends. Germline values: CDR1 SGDLS, CDR2 YYNGEE. This CDR3 has 15 amino acids. CDR3 protein: CASSPSGTMNTEAFF. CDR3 nucleotide sequence: TGTGCCAGCAGCCCGTCCGGGACAATGAACACTGAAGCTTTCTTT.

The J gene is TRBJ2-5, the V gene TRBV5-6; 9 positions agree with TRBD2. Per germline, CDR1 SGHDT and CDR2 YYEEEE. The CDR3 runs to 15 residues. The trim removed 4 bases at V and 1 base at J, leaving 5 bases unmatched. The CDR3 DNA reads as TGTGCCAGCAGCGCGGGAGGGGTGGCCCAAGAGACCCAGTACTTC. Its protein is CASSAGGVAQETQYF.

V gene TRBV12-5 combines with J gene TRBJ1-2; 8 bases fit TRBD1. The CDR3 is 18 residues long. V lost 1 base, J lost 1 base, and 11 bases stayed unmatched. The germline gives CDR1 LGHNT, CDR2 FRNRAP. In nucleotides, the CDR3 is TGTGCTAGTGGTTTGGCATACAGGGGGTCCGATCTTAACTATGGCTACACCTTC. It is translated as CASGLAYRGSDLNYGYTF.

This clone is medium-sized by share. CDR3 nucleotide sequence: TGTGCCAGCAGTAATGAGGGAGGTGAAGCTTTCTTT. Its protein is CASSNEGGEAFF. This sequence joins TRBV28 and TRBJ1-1; no clear D gene. The CDR3 has 12 residues. In germline, CDR1 is MDHEN, CDR2 SYDVKM. Trimming took off 5 bases at V and 7 bases at J, with 11 bases between the two ends.

This clone has a handful of counts. This chain connects TRBV19 to TRBJ1-5, with 7 nucleotides matching TRBD1. The CDR3 loop spans 15 amino acids. Germline CDR1 is LNHDA and CDR2 is SQIVND (reference sequence). The trim removed 6 bases at V and 1 base at J, leaving 6 bases unmatched. CDR3: CASSPRQGSNQPQHF. Written as DNA, the CDR3 is TGTGCCAGTAGCCCCCGACAGGGAAGCAATCAGCCCCAGCATTTT.

The chain is built from TRBV6-5 and TRBJ1-3; D ambiguous. Between the trimmed V and J ends, which lost 6 bases and 7 bases, there was a span of 10 bases. Germline lookup yields CDR1 MNHEY and CDR2 SVGAGI. This CDR3 contains 12 residues. CDR3 sequence: CASSREVNTIYF. Written as DNA, the CDR3 is TGTGCCAGCAGCCGAGAGGTGAACACCATATATTTT.